This TCR beta chain was sequenced for a study of blood T cell repertoires in COVID-19. About the research overall: Acute and convalescent COVID-19 specimens originated in the United States, Italy and Spain.

Sequencing used immunoSEQ multiplex PCR; TCRdb keeps in-frame clones, though not all of them. The sample holds tens of thousands of clones; 65% to 85% are singletons and the top ten take roughly 2.5%. The CDR3 covers 11 residues. CDR1 is DFQATT, CDR2 SNEGSKA, per germline (reference sequence). V was cut by 8 bases and J by 0 bases, with 7 bases left in between. This clonotype originated in a man of 80 years or more with active or convalescent COVID-19. The specimen sequenced was peripheral blood. J is TRBJ1-1 and V is TRBV20-1; maybe TRBD1 (6 bases). CDR3 sequence (DNA): TGCAGTTACAGGGTGAACACTGAAGCTTTCTTT. Translating it yields CSYRVNTEAFF.